This note documents a single T cell receptor beta chain sequence. The antigen it binds to is not known. No much larger clonotype is one base removed from it; base qualities were not supplied. These data are taken from a study of blood T cells in healthy people across ages (dated by TCRdb to the mid-2010s). Some background on the complete study: Template switching captured roughly one uniquely barcoded TCR beta cDNA molecule per two T cells in model experiments. The study measured age-related changes in TCR beta repertoire diversity using deep sequencing normalized with unique cDNA molecular identifiers. Four age groups were formed from the donors: young (average 16 years), middle-aged (approximately 39), aged (about 68) and long-lived (less than 85). Donors of different ages were randomly distributed across sequencing lanes to avoid experimental bias. For two donors (one aged 18 to 30 and one aged 80 or older), the study analyzed two additional independent replicas of 1 million unique cDNA reads from the same blood draw.

Systemically healthy Caucasian individuals from Russia, 35 to 40 in total and aged about 6 to 95 years, were included as donors. About 10 milliliters of peripheral blood were drawn from each donor into EDTA-treated Vacutainer tubes. PBMCs were isolated by Ficoll-Paque density-gradient centrifugation, with at least 7 million obtained per sample. Total RNA was extracted from PBMCs with Trizol reagent, with at least 5 micrograms obtained per sample. Naive CD45RAhigh/CD27high T cell percentages were measured by flow cytometry on a PBMC aliquot from every donor. The protocol used for the library was 5' RACE. Instrument on record: Illumina HiSeq 2500. A second PCR of about 6 to 11 cycles was run with a J-beta primer mix and a sample-barcoded 5' primer. A unique molecular identifier was introduced onto each TCR beta cDNA molecule by a template-switch 5' adaptor carrying 12 random nucleotides. At least 2.5 million CDR3-containing paired-end reads were obtained from each sample. First-strand cDNA was synthesized from all RNA with the Mint cDNA synthesis kit, primed by a TRBC-specific oligonucleotide. All cDNA was treated with uracil-DNA glycosylase and then went through a first 18-cycle PCR with the universal primers M1SS and BC2_uni_R. The authors' pipeline ran thus. Normalization of each sample was performed by random selection of 1 million high-quality reads, each carrying a distinct molecular identifier. Reads sharing molecular identifiers were discarded rather than binned into consensus sequences. MiTCR, set to a Q25 quality threshold and the strictest error-elimination algorithm, was used for CDR3 identification, clonotype clustering and error correction. Lower-bound total TCR beta diversity was estimated with a nonparametric unseen species model using Euler transformation. In-frame beta chains were kept once TCRdb had trimmed the public reads at Q25 with fastp and called clones with MiXCR. Entries are consolidated by CDR3 protein sequence, retaining the most common genes and DNA. TCRdb, not the original authors, processed these V and J calls. The sample table contains about 640,000 distinct CDR3 sequences; only one count was recorded for roughly three fifths of them. The top ten clonotypes cover around 37% of the sample.

The germline V and J ends show losses of 3 bases and 0 bases respectively, and no gene match explains 15 bases of the junction. The germline V gene sets CDR1 to SGHRS and CDR2 to YFSETQ. From its cysteine to its phenylalanine, the CDR3 spans 20 amino acids. The retained sequence is limited to the CDR3, 60 bases, with the frame set at the first base. What the authors observed across the whole study: Total diversity estimates from one million sequenced T cells were considered lower bounds and underestimates. The percentage of naive T cells measured by flow cytometry correlated strongly with observed TCR beta diversity. Observed TCR beta diversity per million T cells fell roughly linearly with age, and a significant reduction was already apparent by age around 39. Compared with the aged group, the long-lived group had more naive CD4+ T cells, fewer expanded clones and increased TCR diversity, a pattern suggesting age selection. Because profiling used bulk unsorted PBMCs, naive and antigen-experienced compartments could not be compared conclusively. Because donor CMV infection status was unknown, age-related changes in expanded clonotypes were potentially confounded.

The sequence was collected from a man between 60 and 70 years old in good health. The specimen was blood. Recombination connected TRBV5-1 to TRBJ2-1, and TRBD1 matches 10 of the central bases. This receptor carries the CDR3 CASSSLPPGGTGVSYNEQFF. The nucleotides are TGCGCCAGCAGCTCCTTACCACCTGGGGGGACAGGGGTCTCCTACAATGAGCAGTTCTTC.